This T cell receptor beta chain was captured by sequencing in a study of shared clonotypes between healthy human individuals. Findings of the study overall: Non-shared clonotypes were found to have lower generation probabilities than the clonotypes that were shared by all four of the sorted-subset donors. Relative to memory subsets, naive subsets generally showed larger estimated richness.

All donors were healthy HIV-negative adults lacking recent acute infections or vaccinations. Memory CD4+ cells were the fraction left after CD45RA+ naive selection. V dropped 10 bases and J dropped 0 bases, with 14 bases sitting between them. The CDR3 sequence is 14 residues long. CDR1 is LNHDA, CDR2 SQIVND, per germline (reference sequence). This clone was counted between two and nine times. Its antigen is still unknown. Measured with immunoSEQ multiplex PCR; TCRdb has only the in-frame clones, and not every one. The sample yields hundreds of thousands of clones, 60% to 80% seen once. The sequence derives from a woman under 40 in good health. The genes are TRBV19 and TRBJ2-3; possibly TRBD2 for D (5 bases). The sequenced sample was memory CD4+ T cells sorted from blood. Regarding subset: CD45RA-negative fraction. The CDR3 DNA follows: TGTGCCACTGGCGAAACGGGAAGCACAGATACGCAGTATTTT. Protein: CATGETGSTDTQYF.